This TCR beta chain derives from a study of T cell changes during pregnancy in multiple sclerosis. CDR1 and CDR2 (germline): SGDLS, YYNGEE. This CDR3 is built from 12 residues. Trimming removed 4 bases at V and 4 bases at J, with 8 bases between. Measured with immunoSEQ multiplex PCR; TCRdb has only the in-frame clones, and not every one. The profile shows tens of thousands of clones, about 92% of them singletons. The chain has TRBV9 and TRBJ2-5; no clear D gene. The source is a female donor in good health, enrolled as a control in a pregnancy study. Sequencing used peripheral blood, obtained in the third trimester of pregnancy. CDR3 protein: CASSPSGETQYF. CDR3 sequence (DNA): TGTGCCAGCAGCCCCTCAGGAGAGACCCAGTACTTC.